This passage covers 21 T cell receptor beta chains from one sample sequenced in a study of T-cell reconstitution after alpha-beta-depleted transplantation in children. As it was prepared, the TCRbeta library received unique molecular identifiers. TCRdb used MiXCR to reprocess the PCR reads, holding one entry per CDR3 protein. The data hold about 640,000 distinct CDR3 sequences, with around 17% observed a single time. The material was PBMCs from the stem cell graft donor, obtained from the stem cell graft. The receptors derive from a human donor who donated a stem cell graft to a child with acute myeloid leukemia.

This clonotype has at least ten counts. Relative to the germline gene, one junction end is altered; a read error may explain this. The rearrangement uses TRBV20-1 and TRBJ2-7, with D perhaps given as TRBD1 or TRBD2 (5 bases each). Germline V CDR1 and CDR2: DFQATT, SNEGSKA (reference sequence). The CDR3 loop spans 12 amino acids. The CDR3 spells CSARKRQGEEYF. CDR3 DNA sequence: TGCAGTGCTAGAAAGCGGCAGGGCGAGGAGTACTTC.

This sequence joins TRBV18 and TRBJ1-5; D call uncertain. The length of the CDR3 is 14 residues. The V gene's germline CDR1 is KGHSH and CDR2 LQKENI. V was clipped by 2 bases and J by 3 bases, with 8 bases between them. CDR3: CASSPGQINQPQHF. In DNA form, the CDR3 reads TGTGCCAGCTCACCAGGCCAGATCAATCAGCCCCAGCATTTT.

Many counts were recorded for this clonotype. This chain uses TRBV29-1 with TRBJ1-1; no firm D call. Trimming stripped 0 bases from V and 8 bases from J, with 13 bases between. CDR1 is SQVTM, CDR2 ANQGSEA, per germline. The CDR3 is 13 residues long. The CDR3 nucleotides read TGCAGCGTTGAAGATCAGAGGAAAAGCGAAGCTTTCTTT. This encodes CSVEDQRKSEAFF.

This clonotype was observed a handful of times. The chain uses TRBV24-1 and TRBJ2-5, with D maybe TRBD2 (5 bases). The V gene lost 3 bases and the J gene lost 3 bases, with 13 bases spanning the gap. Germline V gene sequence: CDR1 KGHDR, CDR2 SFDVKD. The CDR3 has 15 amino acids. The DNA of the CDR3 is TGTGCCACCAGTGATCCGGGATCAAGAGAAGAGACCCAGTACTTC. It translates to CATSDPGSREETQYF.

Ten or more counts support this clonotype. The chain combines TRBV6-5 with TRBJ1-2; D not certain. CDR3 length: 13 amino acids. Trimming stripped 2 bases from V and 2 bases from J, with 6 bases between. Germline lookup yields CDR1 MNHEY and CDR2 SVGAGI. The CDR3 sequence: CASSYGDNYGYTF. CDR3 in DNA: TGTGCCAGCAGTTACGGAGACAACTATGGCTACACCTTC.

The rearrangement uses TRBV4-3 and TRBJ2-4, with 11 bases aligning to TRBD1. The CDR3 contains 16 residues. The J segment lost 7 bases and the V segment lost 4 bases, leaving 9 bases of the junction unmatched. Germline lookup yields CDR1 LGHNA and CDR2 YSLEER. The CDR3: CASSPRIGDRGNIQYF. Here the CDR3 DNA reads TGCGCCAGCAGCCCTCGTATTGGGGACAGGGGGAACATTCAGTACTTC.

This clonotype showed up many times. The CDR3: CSVFLGGANVLTF. In DNA form, the CDR3 reads TGCAGCGTCTTCCTCGGTGGGGCCAACGTCCTGACTTTC. The V gene is TRBV29-1, the J gene TRBJ2-6, with D uncertain. The CDR3 contains 13 residues. V lost 6 bases and J lost 3, with 9 bases in between. CDR1 is SQVTM and CDR2 is ANQGSEA in the germline V gene.

The chain recombines TRBV20-1 with TRBJ2-3, with a weak D call TRBD2 (5 bases). From germline, CDR1 is DFQATT and CDR2 SNEGSKA (reference sequence). The CDR3 contains 13 residues. The CDR3 DNA is TGCAGCGCTCCGACTAACCCCACAGATACGCAGTATTTT. Translating it yields CSAPTNPTDTQYF.

This clonotype has at least ten counts. The chain couples TRBV15 to TRBJ2-7, with 7 bases lining up with TRBD1. This CDR3 comprises 13 residues. The germline CDR1 and CDR2 sequences are LNHNV and YYDKDF (reference sequence). With 8 bases clipped from V and 3 bases from J, the junction kept 7 bases outside the gene matches. The CDR3 loop is CATYGQVHYEQYF. As DNA, the CDR3 is TGTGCCACCTATGGACAGGTTCACTACGAGCAGTACTTC.

This clonotype was seen many times. The genes are TRBV20-1 and TRBJ2-5; D tentatively fits TRBD1 or TRBD2 (5 bases each). Trimming cost V 6 bases and J 3 bases, with 11 bases left between them. Germline V gene lookup returns CDR1 DFQATT and CDR2 SNEGSKA (reference sequence). The CDR3 runs 12 residues. CDR3 residues: CSALRGEETQYF. CDR3 nucleotide sequence: TGCAGTGCCCTGAGAGGGGAAGAGACCCAGTACTTC.

This clonotype was observed at least ten times. The CDR3 coding sequence is TGTGCCAGCAGTTCCAGGGGGCGTACCGGGGAGCTGTTTTTT. Protein product: CASSSRGRTGELFF. The V gene is TRBV6-5, the J gene TRBJ2-2; the match to TRBD1 covers 8 bases. Germline values: CDR1 MNHEY, CDR2 SVGAGI. V lost 4 bases and J lost 5; bases outside the gene matches: 3. CDR3 length: 14 amino acids.

The gene calls are TRBV14 and TRBJ2-3; 8 nucleotides align to TRBD1. The J segment lost 4 bases and the V segment lost 2 bases, leaving 5 bases of the junction unmatched. CDR1 SGHDN and CDR2 FVKESK come from the germline V gene. The CDR3 is 15 residues long. CDR3 coding DNA: TGTGCCAGCAGCCAACGGACAGGGATCTCAGATACGCAGTATTTT. Translation: CASSQRTGISDTQYF.

V and J are TRBV29-1 and TRBJ1-3; unclear D gene. Germline assignment: CDR1 SQVTM and CDR2 ANQGSEA. The CDR3 runs to 14 residues. V lost 3 bases, J lost 1 base, and 10 bases lay in between. CDR3 bases: TGCAGCGTTGACAGAGAGCGGTCTGGAAACACCATATATTTT. It is translated as CSVDRERSGNTIYF. The complete variable domain, with remaining parts taken from reference TRBV29-1 and TRBJ1-3, reads SAVISQKPSRDICQRGTSLTIQCQVDSQVTMMFWYRQQPGQSLTLIATANQGSEATYESGFVIDKFPISRPNLTFSTLTVSNMSPEDSSIYLCSVDRERSGNTIYFGEGSWLTVV.

This clonotype showed up many times. The CDR3 region has the DNA TGCAGTGCTAGCGGGGGCGAGAGCACAGATACGCAGTATTTT. Its translation is CSASGGESTDTQYF. The V gene is TRBV20-1, the J gene TRBJ2-3, with D tentatively TRBD1 or TRBD2 (6 bases each). Germline assignment: CDR1 DFQATT and CDR2 SNEGSKA (reference sequence). The V end was cut by 3 bases, the J end by 0 bases, with 10 bases between. The length of the CDR3 is 14 residues.

This clonotype was counted ten times or more. The chain uses TRBV20-1 and TRBJ1-1; D is ambiguous. CDR1 and CDR2 from the germline V gene are DFQATT and SNEGSKA (reference sequence). CDR3 length equals 11 residues. Trimming removed 6 bases from V and 7 bases from J, with 12 bases in between. The CDR3 here is CSAPGDIEAFF. The CDR3 coding sequence is TGCAGTGCCCCCGGCGACATTGAAGCTTTCTTT.

This clonotype was seen repeatedly, ten times or more. The rearrangement links TRBV20-1 to TRBJ2-4; D may be TRBD1 (5 bases). V was clipped by 6 bases and J by 4 bases, with 13 bases between them. Germline V gene lookup returns CDR1 DFQATT and CDR2 SNEGSKA (reference sequence). The CDR3 consists of 13 residues. The CDR3 is CSAPDRDKNIQYF. The CDR3 nucleotides read TGCAGTGCCCCTGACAGAGATAAAAACATTCAGTACTTC.

Worth noting for this clonotype: With a much larger clone just one base away, this may be a read error. The genes are TRBV28 and TRBJ1-1; possibly TRBD1 for D (6 bases). Germline CDR1 is MDHEN and CDR2 is SYDVKM. Trimming removed 8 bases from V and 4 bases from J, with 14 bases in between. The CDR3 loop spans 13 amino acids. The CDR3 loop is CASGRGAATEAFF. The DNA for the CDR3 is TGTGCCAGCGGACGGGGGGCGGCCACTGAAGCTTTCTTT.

At least ten counts were recorded for this clonotype. This chain joins TRBV20-1 and TRBJ2-2; D perhaps matches TRBD2 (5 bases). CDR3 length: 16 amino acids. Germline assignment: CDR1 DFQATT and CDR2 SNEGSKA (reference sequence). The V end was cut by 0 bases, the J end by 5 bases, with 16 bases between. The CDR3 loop reads CSARDEGRAWTGELFF. The CDR3 DNA follows: TGCAGTGCTAGAGATGAAGGGCGGGCCTGGACCGGGGAGCTGTTTTTT.

This clonotype showed up just a few times. The rearrangement joins TRBV7-9 to TRBJ2-5; possibly TRBD1 for D (6 bases). V lost 2 bases and J lost 1, with 17 bases in between. Germline V lookup: CDR1 SEHNR, CDR2 FQNEAQ (reference sequence). The CDR3 runs 17 residues. The CDR3 sequence is CASSLRILDRGQETQYF. The CDR3 DNA reads TGTGCCAGCAGCTTAAGGATTTTGGACAGAGGCCAAGAGACCCAGTACTTC. Variable domain in full (rest from reference TRBV7-9 and TRBJ2-5): DTGVSQNPRHKITKRGQNVTFRCDPISEHNRLYWYRQTLGQGPEFLTYFQNEAQLEKSRLLSDRFSAERPKGSFSTLEIQRTEQGDSAMYLCASSLRILDRGQETQYFGPGTRLLVL.

This clonotype was seen at least ten times. For the CDR3, the DNA is TGTGCCAGCAGCTCGCGGGGGGGCGGTAACACCGGGGAGCTGTTTTTT. Its translation is CASSSRGGGNTGELFF. The chain couples TRBV7-2 to TRBJ2-2, with TRBD2 matching over 9 bases. The CDR3 length is 16 residues. J gave up 2 bases and V 4 bases, and 5 bases lay outside the gene matches. Germline CDR1 is SGHTA and CDR2 is FQGNSA.

This chain connects TRBV10-3 to TRBJ2-5; D is possibly TRBD2 (5 bases). Germline CDR1 and CDR2: ENHRY and SYGVKD. V was shortened by 3 bases and J by 3 bases, with 17 bases between the two germline ends. The CDR3 consists of 16 residues. The CDR3 DNA follows: TGTGCCATCAGTGATGCCCAGGACTGGCCGAAAGAGACCCAGTACTTC. Its translation: CAISDAQDWPKETQYF.